Below are 9 T cell receptor beta chains sequenced from a single sample in a study of identical twins. TCRdb passed the 5' RACE reads through MiXCR, listing each CDR3 protein once. The sample records 500,000 to 650,000 distinct CDR3 sequences, just over 7% being singletons. Separately, the same data were catalogued under a study of yellow fever vaccine responses in identical twins.

The material sequenced was PBMCs. These receptors were taken from a woman aged 18-35 years in good health.

The chain combines TRBV20-1 with TRBJ1-6; TRBD1 is a possible D gene (6 bases). V lost 3 bases to trimming and J lost 9 bases, with 15 bases between them. Germline CDR1 and CDR2: DFQATT and SNEGSKA (reference sequence). This CDR3 spans 14 amino acids. The CDR3 loop reads CSARDSPRGSPLHF. CDR3 nucleotides: TGCAGTGCTAGGGACAGCCCGAGGGGTTCACCCCTCCACTTT.

This clonotype was observed a few times. The CDR3 protein is CSVEEVAYNEQFF. As DNA, the CDR3 is TGCAGCGTTGAAGAGGTGGCCTACAATGAGCAGTTCTTC. The V gene is TRBV29-1, the J gene TRBJ2-1, with D unclear. The CDR3 totals 13 residues. Germline assignment: CDR1 SQVTM and CDR2 ANQGSEA. V lost 0 bases, J lost 2 bases, and 5 bases lay in between.

This clonotype occurred many times. V usage is TRBV10-2 and J usage is TRBJ1-1; no reliable D call. Germline CDR1 and CDR2: WSHSY and SAAADI. The CDR3 runs 15 residues. Trimming pared 0 bases from V and 0 bases from J, leaving 8 bases between. Here the CDR3 DNA reads TGCGCCAGCAGTGAGTCGAGGAACATGAACACTGAAGCTTTCTTT. Its translation is CASSESRNMNTEAFF.

This clonotype occurred a few times. The rearrangement links TRBV29-1 to TRBJ2-3, with D possibly being TRBD1 (5 bases). V lost 5 bases and J 5 bases, leaving 8 bases between the germline ends. The germline V gene encodes CDR1 SQVTM and CDR2 ANQGSEA. The CDR3 is made up of 11 amino acids. Here the CDR3 reads CSVKGQDTQYF. CDR3 sequence (DNA): TGCAGCGTTAAGGGGCAAGATACGCAGTATTTT.

In this sample, this clonotype turned up many times. As DNA, the CDR3 is TGCAGCGTTGAAGGTGTGAGGGACAGGAACACTGAAGCTTTCTTT. Protein sequence: CSVEGVRDRNTEAFF. V is TRBV29-1 and J is TRBJ1-1, with 7 bases fitting TRBD1. CDR3 length: 15 residues. From germline, CDR1 is SQVTM and CDR2 ANQGSEA. Germline trimming cut 1 base from V and 1 base from J; bases unmatched to any gene: 6.

The CDR3 DNA is TGTGCCAGCAGCCCACGGGAGTCTAAAGAGGAGACCCAGTACTTC. Translating gives CASSPRESKEETQYF. This chain uses TRBV14 with TRBJ2-5, with TRBD2 as a possible D gene (6 bases). V lost 4 bases to trimming and J lost 5 bases, with 17 bases between them. The CDR3 has 15 amino acids. Looked up from germline, CDR1 is SGHDN and CDR2 is FVKESK.

The chain combines TRBV7-9 with TRBJ2-3; D tentatively reads TRBD1 or TRBD2 (6 bases each). Germline CDR1 is SEHNR and CDR2 is FQNEAQ (reference sequence). The length of the CDR3 is 12 residues. Trimming removed 11 bases at V and 6 bases at J, with 15 bases between. The CDR3: CAGGLQGDTQYF. CDR3 coding DNA: TGTGCCGGGGGACTCCAGGGGGATACGCAGTATTTT.

The J gene is TRBJ2-2, the V gene TRBV2; D is ambiguous. The CDR3 spans 14 residues. Germline CDR1 is SNHLY and CDR2 is FYNNEI. Trimming stripped 7 bases from V and 0 bases from J, with 9 bases between. The CDR3 nucleotides are TGTGCCAGCACCACGCTAGCGAACACCGGGGAGCTGTTTTTT. Its protein product is CASTTLANTGELFF.

This clonotype has at least ten counts. This sequence joins TRBV7-6 and TRBJ2-7; a weak D match, TRBD2 (5 bases). Germline V CDR1 and CDR2: SGHVS, FNYEAQ. V was cut by 0 bases and J by 2 bases, with 8 bases left in between. CDR3 size: 14 residues. As DNA, the CDR3 is TGTGCCAGCAGCTTAGCAGGGAGTCCCTACGAGCAGTACTTC. Translated, it gives CASSLAGSPYEQYF.